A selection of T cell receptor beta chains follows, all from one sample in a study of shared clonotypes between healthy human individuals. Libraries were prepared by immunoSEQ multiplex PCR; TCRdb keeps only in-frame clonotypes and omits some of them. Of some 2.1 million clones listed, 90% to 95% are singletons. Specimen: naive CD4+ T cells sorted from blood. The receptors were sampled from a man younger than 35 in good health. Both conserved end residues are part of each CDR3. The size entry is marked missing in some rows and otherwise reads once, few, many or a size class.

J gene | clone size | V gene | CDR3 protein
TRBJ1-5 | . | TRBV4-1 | CASSSGVLSNQPQHF
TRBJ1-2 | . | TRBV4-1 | CASSQGPAGNYGYTF
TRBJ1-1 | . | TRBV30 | CAWGWVNGEYTEAFF
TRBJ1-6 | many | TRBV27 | CASSLWQGKDSPLHF
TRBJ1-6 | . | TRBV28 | CASNREFNSPLHF
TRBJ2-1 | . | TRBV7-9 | CASTWVGNEQFF
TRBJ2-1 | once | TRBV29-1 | CSVGQGASSEFF
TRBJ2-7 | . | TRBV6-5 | CASSYSRELWHF
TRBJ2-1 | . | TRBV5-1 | CASSLLGGNEQFF
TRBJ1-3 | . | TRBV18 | CASSPTDSGNTIYF
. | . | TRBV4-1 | CASSQDLGRPAPEQYF
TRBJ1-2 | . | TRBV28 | CASSKGQGNYGYTF
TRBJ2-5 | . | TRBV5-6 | CASSSPGQGGPHGKETQYF
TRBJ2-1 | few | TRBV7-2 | CASSSTRAGLAYNEQFF
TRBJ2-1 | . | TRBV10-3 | CAISLRSGTGGGNEQFF
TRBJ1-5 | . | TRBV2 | CASTKGSFNQPQHF
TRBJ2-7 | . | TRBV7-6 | CASSFSSRSGEEQYF